These 26 T cell receptor beta chains came from one sample sequenced in a study of T cell responses to AZD1222 COVID-19 vaccine. Here immunoSEQ multiplex PCR was the method, and the copy in TCRdb shows in-frame clones only, minus some. The sample shows about 92,000 clones, approximately 91% of them seen only once. Source: peripheral blood, taken on day 0 of AZD1222 vaccination. The receptors here all came from an adult in good health.

V and J are TRBV6-5 and TRBJ2-7, with D possibly being TRBD1 or TRBD2 (5 bases each). V lost 4 bases and J lost 0, with 16 bases in between. CDR3 length: 16 residues. CDR1 is MNHEY, CDR2 SVGAGI, per germline. CDR3 nucleotides: TGTGCCAGCAGTTCCGCCGGGGCCAGCAACTCCTACGAGCAGTACTTC. The encoded protein is CASSSAGASNSYEQYF.

The chain links TRBV28 to TRBJ1-2; maybe TRBD1 (6 bases). The CDR3 consists of 15 residues. Germline loops: CDR1 MDHEN, CDR2 SYDVKM. V lost 1 base and J 2 bases, leaving 11 bases between the germline ends. CDR3 sequence (DNA): TGTGCCAGCAGTTTATTAGGACAGATCAACTATGGCTACACCTTC. Its translation is CASSLLGQINYGYTF.

The chain is built from TRBV15 and TRBJ2-2; D assignment may be TRBD1 or TRBD2 (6 bases each). V was clipped by 1 base and J by 1 base, with 13 bases between them. The CDR3 extends over 17 amino acids. CDR1 and CDR2 from the germline V gene are LNHNV and YYDKDF (reference sequence). The DNA of the CDR3 is TGTGCCACCAGCAGAGGCGGGACAAATAAGAACACCGGGGAGCTGTTTTTT. It translates to CATSRGGTNKNTGELFF. The full variable domain, rest sourced from reference TRBV15 and TRBJ2-2, is DAMVIQNPRYQVTQFGKPVTLSCSQTLNHNVMYWYQQKSSQAPKLLFHYYDKDFNNEADTPDNFQSRRPNTSFCFLDIRSPGLGDTAMYLCATSRGGTNKNTGELFFGEGSRLTVL.

CDR3 sequence: CASSLEPSSGNTIYF. The CDR3 DNA sequence: TGCGCCAGCAGCTTGGAACCGAGCTCTGGAAACACCATATATTTT. The chain uses TRBV5-1 and TRBJ1-3, with unresolved D. The V gene's germline CDR1 is SGHRS and CDR2 YFSETQ. V was cut by 0 bases and J by 0 bases, with 7 bases left in between. The CDR3 loop spans 15 amino acids.

Here the CDR3 DNA reads TGTGCCAGCAGGGGACTAGCGAACACCGGGGAGCTGTTTTTT. This encodes CASRGLANTGELFF. The chain has TRBV2 and TRBJ2-2; TRBD2 matches at 8 bases. This CDR3 contains 14 residues. J gave up 0 bases and V 6 bases, and 0 bases lay outside the gene matches. Germline CDR1 SNHLY, CDR2 FYNNEI.

V usage is TRBV2 and J usage is TRBJ1-5; 10 bases match TRBD1. The trim removed 3 bases at V and 1 base at J, leaving 3 bases unmatched. The CDR3 totals 16 residues. Germline CDR1 is SNHLY and CDR2 is FYNNEI. CDR3 DNA sequence: TGTGCCAGCAGTGAGGGGACAGGGGTGAGCAATCAGCCCCAGCATTTT. It codes for CASSEGTGVSNQPQHF.

The chain combines TRBV7-3 with TRBJ2-7; unclear D gene. Germline V gene lookup returns CDR1 SGHTA and CDR2 FQGTGA. The CDR3 sequence is 15 residues long. The ends were cut back, 2 bases at V and 0 bases at J, with 11 bases in the middle. The CDR3 region has the DNA TGTGCCAGCAGCTTAGCCCCTAAGGACTCCTACGAGCAGTACTTC. This sequence encodes CASSLAPKDSYEQYF.

The chain employs TRBV7-3 and TRBJ2-2; 7 positions agree with TRBD2. V lost 2 bases to trimming and J lost 0 bases; unmatched junction nucleotides: 0. CDR1 SGHTA and CDR2 FQGTGA come from the germline V gene. The CDR3 contains 15 residues. The CDR3 loop is CASSLAGANTGELFF. In DNA, the CDR3 is TGTGCCAGCAGCTTAGCGGGAGCGAACACCGGGGAGCTGTTTTTT.

The chain joins TRBV19 to TRBJ2-3, with TRBD2 matching over 8 bases. The CDR3 runs to 15 residues. In germline, CDR1 is LNHDA, CDR2 SQIVND (reference sequence). V was clipped by 5 bases and J by 5 bases; unmatched bases: 9. This CDR3 is CASSPASGWGDTQYF. Written as DNA, the CDR3 is TGTGCCAGTAGTCCCGCTAGCGGGTGGGGAGATACGCAGTATTTT.

The V and J genes are TRBV25-1 and TRBJ2-7; TRBD2 is a possible D gene (6 bases). V lost 6 bases to trimming and J lost 8 bases, with 11 bases between them. The CDR3 contains 11 residues. CDR1 MGHDK and CDR2 SYGVNS come from the germline V gene. The CDR3 spells CASSGGRKQYF. As DNA, the CDR3 is TGTGCCAGCAGCGGGGGAAGGAAGCAGTACTTC.

This clone was counted a few times. The rearrangement joins TRBV5-4 to TRBJ1-4; 11 bases line up with TRBD1. Germline lookup yields CDR1 SGHNT and CDR2 YYREEE (reference sequence). This CDR3 region has 18 residues. After removal of 4 bases from V and 1 base from J, the junction contained 9 bases not matched to a gene. The CDR3 loop reads CASSPGQGAYGTNEKLFF. CDR3 sequence (DNA): TGTGCCAGCAGCCCTGGACAGGGGGCATATGGAACTAATGAAAAACTGTTTTTT.

The rearrangement joins TRBV5-1 to TRBJ2-1; possibly TRBD2 for D (5 bases). V shed 2 bases and J shed 5 bases, with 8 bases lying between them. The CDR3 is made up of 13 amino acids. The germline gives CDR1 SGHRS, CDR2 YFSETQ. The CDR3 protein is CASSLAEDNEQFF. The CDR3, as DNA: TGCGCCAGCAGCTTAGCGGAGGACAATGAGCAGTTCTTC.

This clone was recorded a few times. The rearrangement links TRBV27 to TRBJ1-2; perhaps TRBD1 as D (5 bases). CDR1 MNHEY and CDR2 SMNVEV come from the germline V gene (reference sequence). The CDR3 covers 13 residues. V dropped 4 bases and J dropped 13 bases, with 19 bases sitting between them. CDR3 loop: CASSSKKNPGTTF. CDR3 DNA sequence: TGTGCCAGCAGTTCCAAAAAGAACCCGGGGACCACCTTC.

The chain combines TRBV4-2 with TRBJ2-1; D gene uncertain. The ends were cut back, 0 bases at V and 8 bases at J, with 11 bases in the middle. The CDR3 is made up of 14 amino acids. CDR1 LGHNA and CDR2 YNFKEQ come from the germline V gene. This chain's CDR3 is CASSQDRISYEQFF. The CDR3 DNA sequence: TGTGCCAGCAGCCAAGATAGGATTAGTTATGAGCAGTTCTTC.

This clone was found once. The genes are TRBV7-9 and TRBJ1-6; D uncertain. The germline V gene encodes CDR1 SEHNR and CDR2 FQNEAQ (reference sequence). V lost 5 bases to trimming and J lost 10 bases, with 12 bases between them. The CDR3 has 13 amino acids. Written as DNA, the CDR3 is TGTGCCAGCAGCCATAAATCGGAGTCACCCCTCCACTTT. It encodes CASSHKSESPLHF.

The CDR3 DNA sequence: TGTGCCAGTAGTAACAGACAGGGGACCACACCCCTCCACTTT. Its protein is CASSNRQGTTPLHF. This chain links TRBV19 with TRBJ1-6, with 8 bases identical to TRBD1. The ends lost 4 bases at V and 11 bases at J; junction bases unmatched: 7. Looked up from germline, CDR1 is LNHDA and CDR2 is SQIVND (reference sequence). The CDR3 consists of 14 residues.

This clone has just a few counts. The V call is TRBV19, the J call TRBJ2-7, with D possibly matching TRBD2 (6 bases). CDR1 LNHDA and CDR2 SQIVND come from the germline V gene (reference sequence). Trimming pared 8 bases from V and 0 bases from J, leaving 17 bases between. There are 15 residues in the CDR3. As DNA, the CDR3 is TGTGCCAGTCGGGGGATTAGGCAGAGCTCCTACGAGCAGTACTTC. This translates into CASRGIRQSSYEQYF.

This CDR3 is CASSLLGAQTNEKLFF. The CDR3, as DNA: TGCGCCAGCAGCTTGTTGGGGGCGCAGACTAATGAAAAACTGTTTTTT. The V gene is TRBV5-1, the J gene TRBJ1-4; perhaps TRBD1 as D (6 bases). Per germline, CDR1 SGHRS and CDR2 YFSETQ. The CDR3 is 16 amino acids. V lost 1 base to trimming and J lost 2 bases, with 12 bases between them.

This chain uses TRBV27 with TRBJ2-7, with 10 positions matching TRBD1. Per the germline V gene, CDR1 is MNHEY and CDR2 is SMNVEV (reference sequence). V shed 3 bases and J 7 bases; nucleotides not matched to a gene: 6. The CDR3 is 14 amino acids. CDR3 region: CASSFGDRGREQYF. The CDR3 region has the DNA TGTGCCAGCAGTTTTGGGGACAGGGGTCGAGAGCAGTACTTC.

The J gene is TRBJ1-3, the V gene TRBV4-2, with 7 bases matching TRBD1. Germline V CDR1 and CDR2: LGHNA, YNFKEQ. The V segment lost 3 bases and the J segment 4 bases; nucleotides outside the gene matches: 9. The CDR3 extends over 16 amino acids. CDR3 residues: CASSQSGQTPGNTIYF. The CDR3 DNA follows: TGTGCCAGCAGCCAGTCGGGACAGACTCCAGGAAACACCATATATTTT.

The chain combines TRBV6-4 with TRBJ1-1, with a possible D match to TRBD1 (5 bases). Trimming took off 6 bases at V and 1 base at J, with 6 bases between the two ends. CDR1 is MRHNA and CDR2 is SNTAGT in the germline V gene. The CDR3 runs 12 residues. In DNA form, the CDR3 reads TGTGCCAGCAGAGGACAGAACACTGAAGCTTTCTTT. Its protein product is CASRGQNTEAFF.

The V call is TRBV29-1, the J call TRBJ2-1, with D possibly being TRBD1 (5 bases). The CDR3 sequence is 17 residues long. The ends were cut back, 1 base at V and 0 bases at J, with 16 bases in the middle. The germline gives CDR1 SQVTM, CDR2 ANQGSEA. The CDR3 nucleotides are TGCAGCGTTGAAGCTGAAGGGGCTCGTAGCTCCTACAATGAGCAGTTCTTC. This sequence encodes CSVEAEGARSSYNEQFF.

The V call is TRBV28, the J call TRBJ2-3; 10 nucleotides agree with TRBD2. This CDR3 is 15 amino acids long. The germline gives CDR1 MDHEN, CDR2 SYDVKM. Trimming took 6 bases from V and 5 from J; bases not matched to a gene: 8. The CDR3 loop is CASRGSGRGRDTQYF. The CDR3 DNA reads TGTGCCAGCAGGGGGAGCGGGAGGGGCAGAGATACGCAGTATTTT.

Written as DNA, the CDR3 is TGTGCCAGTAGTTTGACGTGGGCCGGGACTAGCTCCTACGAGCAGTACTTC. It yields the protein CASSLTWAGTSSYEQYF. The rearrangement uses TRBV19 and TRBJ2-7, with 8 bases aligning to TRBD2. With V trimmed by 5 bases and J by 0 bases, 12 bases remained unmatched. Germline CDR1 LNHDA, CDR2 SQIVND (reference sequence). The CDR3 runs 17 residues.

The J gene is TRBJ1-4, the V gene TRBV6-5; the match to TRBD1 covers 7 bases. The CDR3 has 15 residues. V lost 11 bases to trimming and J lost 8 bases; unmatched junction nucleotides: 17. Germline CDR1 and CDR2: MNHEY and SVGAGI. CDR3 nucleotide sequence: TGTGCCTCAGCACCTACGACAGGGATAGGGGAAAAACTGTTTTTT. This translates into CASAPTTGIGEKLFF.

This clone was found a few times. The rearrangement links TRBV6-4 to TRBJ2-1; TRBD2 is a possible D gene (5 bases). Germline assignment: CDR1 MRHNA and CDR2 SNTAGT. Between the trimmed V and J ends, which lost 5 bases and 5 bases, there was a span of 10 bases. CDR3 size: 13 residues. The CDR3 coding sequence is TGTGCCAGCAGTCTAAGCGGAAACAATGAGCAGTTCTTC. Amino acids: CASSLSGNNEQFF.